This T cell receptor (beta chain) was captured in a study of OX40 agonist ivuxolimab in advanced cancers. Study in general: Hepatocellular carcinoma, melanoma, renal cell or head and neck cancer affected the dose-escalation patients. Allowance was made for prior anti-PD-1, anti-PD-L1 or anti-CTLA-4 therapy, and 40% to 45% had some.

The V gene lost 4 bases and the J gene lost 3 bases, with 6 bases spanning the gap. Germline V gene data show CDR1 as MDHEN and CDR2 as SYDVKM. CDR3 length equals 12 residues. For this clone: Its specificity is unknown.

Autoimmune disease history or systemic immunosuppression meant exclusion. General observations from the study: It was not determined which antigens were specifically recognized by the peripheral T cells that had undergone clonal expansion.

Measured with immunoSEQ multiplex PCR; TCRdb has only the in-frame clones, and not every one. The sample shows 80,000 or so clones, around 93% of them seen only once. The material sequenced was CD4+ or CD8+ T cells sorted from blood, taken in a trial of the OX40 agonist ivuxolimab. The chain employs TRBV28 and TRBJ1-1; D ambiguous. The source of this sequence is an adult with an advanced solid tumor such as melanoma, head and neck, liver or kidney cancer. In DNA, the CDR3 is TGTGCCAGCAGTTCCCATTACACTGAAGCTTTCTTT. It codes for CASSSHYTEAFF.